This TCR beta chain was documented in a study of cytomegalovirus exposure and HLA in healthy donors (TCRdb year 2017). As for the study more broadly: An earlier analysis of several hundred of the donors reported more than 250 Gb of sequence data and around 120 million unique TCR beta sequences from approximately 180 million T cells. Class I and class II HLA loci were covered by the typing at four-digit resolution. Donor age, sex, ethnicity and CMV serostatus were compiled alongside the repertoire data. All discovery cohort repertoires had been generated on a single sequencing platform. In the later analysis, no new phenotypic data were used to find candidate immune exposures; instead, reliance was placed on TCR beta sequences and their occurrence across donors. Among about 360 genotyped donors of the cohort, an average of about 240,000 unique TCR beta nucleotide sequences were sequenced per donor, roughly 18% of them non-productive. Typing coverage varied by locus: roughly 629-640 donors for A, B, C, DRB1 and DQB1; some 520 for DQA1; more than 600 for DPA1; 450 to 480 for DPB1. Roughly 5 DR-DQ haplotypes were treated as single units for association and clustering because of strong linkage in the cohort. Approximately 300 gigabases of sequencing data and 70 million to 100 million unique TCR sequences made up an early release that covered approximately 650 HLA-typed donors. The study aimed to test whether signatures of past pathogen exposure could be identified by cataloging public T cell receptors. A later genetic analysis used genome-wide SNP genotypes for 398 of the 666 donors, treating that subset as a discovery cohort. Along with the roughly 700-subject first cohort, a separate validation cohort of 120 different subjects was used. The study combined high-throughput TCR immunosequencing, statistical association of individual TCRs with disease status, and machine learning to predict cytomegalovirus infection status. Of the roughly 400 genotyped donors, over 65% fell in the genetic ancestry cluster associated with self-reported Caucasian donors. In an earlier analysis of several hundred of the donors, high-throughput TCR beta sequencing was used to judge whether each TCR beta V gene segment behaved as functional or pseudogenic. In a later analysis, previously published TCR beta repertoires from several hundred donors were re-analyzed and high-resolution HLA genotyping was added so that TCR occurrence patterns could be studied. The T cell repertoires of around 730 subjects were profiled by immunosequencing and related to cytomegalovirus serostatus. Here is what the overall study found, with its caveats: The authors suggested that the approach could potentially be extended to other disease states and immunological phenotypes. According to a later analysis, parvovirus B19, influenza, CMV and Epstein-Barr virus appeared linked to several top co-occurrence clusters. In an earlier analysis of 587 of the donors, most TCR beta V segments appeared in productive rearrangements about 87% or about 30% of the time, broadly matching IMGT annotations. Most TCR sequences were observed very rarely across donors, whereas some public TCRs were present in many individuals. In a later analysis, 16,951 TCR beta sequences were associated with specific HLA alleles at a false discovery rate of 0.05. Compared with equally common non-associated chains, HLA-associated TCR beta chains in a later analysis were more clonally expanded and had lower generation probabilities. A later analysis found that TCR association rates varied across HLA loci, with DRB1 alleles showing the most associated TCRs and HLA-C alleles the fewest. When HLA alleles, especially DR and DQ, strongly co-occurred, TCR associations were difficult to assign to individual alleles. A later analysis found that most CMV-associated TCR beta chains appeared HLA-restricted, with HLA associations seemingly driven largely by CMV exposure. Because counts were too low, roughly 16 rarely observed V segments, including chromosome 9 orphons, were excluded from the earlier analysis of some 540 of the donors. The study listed 164 TCR beta chains as associated with cytomegalovirus. In a later genetic analysis, a missense DCLRE1C variant was associated with V-gene and J-gene trimming of TCR beta chains, and the association was replicated in an independent cohort. Compared with the approximately 600-donor mean, donors in an Asian-associated ancestry cluster had fewer N-insertions in productive TCRs, according to a later genetic analysis. Because some donors lacked HLA typing at each locus, the association tests relied only on the typed subset. A further reported finding was that TCR beta sequences accurately predicted the HLA-A and HLA-B alleles for most subjects in the first cohort. Immune exposure information for the cohort was limited to CMV serostatus. This cohort had only TCR beta chains sequenced, and the lack of alpha or paired-chain data limited which features could be detected. A cluster of highly shared sequence variants was judged likely to be a technical artifact of the sequencing pipeline. Sequencing depth was assumed to be roughly uniform across donors in the presence/absence analyses, though that assumption may not hold. A few of the identified cytomegalovirus-associated TCR beta chains were confirmed in vitro to be specific for cytomegalovirus antigens. Correlated functional status among segregating V segments might be attributable to linkage disequilibrium, but an unknown experimental factor could not be ruled out. The classifier was reported to diagnose cytomegalovirus status with high specificity and sensitivity in both the original cohort and the validation cohort.

Library prep was done by the immunoSEQ multiplex PCR assay. A mixture of 60 forward primers for TCR Vbeta segments and 13 reverse primers for TCR Jbeta segments was used in the multiplex PCR. The CDR3 region of rearranged TCR beta genes was amplified from genomic DNA by a multiplex PCR assay. Amplified TCR beta libraries were sequenced as 87-base-pair reads on the Illumina HiSeq System. The authors' pipeline ran thus. In a later analysis, some 80 million unique TCR beta chains were counted across the approximately 640 repertoires, and some 10 million of these chains were shared by at least two donors. A nearest-neighbor algorithm error-corrected the raw reads and collapsed the reads into unique sequences, merging closely related sequences to remove PCR and sequencing errors. Alignment of CDR3 sequences to IMGT reference sequences was used to assign V, D and J gene segments. For a sequence to be retained, a match of at least six nucleotides to both a V gene segment and a J gene segment was required. A rearrangement counted as productive if the CDR3 had no stop codons and remained in frame with V and J, and every other rearrangement counted as non-productive. Following IMGT convention, CDR3 was defined as the stretch from the second conserved V-encoded cysteine to the conserved J-encoded phenylalanine. In an earlier analysis of around 540 of the donors, sequences lacking an unambiguous match to a single V gene segment were excluded. An earlier analysis of around 600 of the donors classified V segments as functional when productive rearrangements were above 56.7% and as segregating when the standard deviation between donors was above 5%. A statistical classification framework was built to diagnose cytomegalovirus status from the catalog of TCR beta chain sequences. V and J gene assignment, in a later analysis, came from comparing TCR nucleotide sequences with IMGT/GENE-DB human TR gene sequences. In a later analysis, CDR3 sequences and most-parsimonious VDJ recombination scenarios were assigned using the TCRdist pipeline. In a later analysis, every TCR beta chain was defined by the combination of its CDR3 amino acid sequence and its V-gene family, and reads without a unique V-gene family were dropped. In a later analysis, 450 to 600 highly shared, low-generation-probability nucleotide sequences were removed to address suspected cross-contamination and a sequencing artifact. A later analysis calculated a clonal expansion index for each public chain from normalized within-repertoire ranks of inferred template counts. Generation probabilities in a later analysis came from a VDJ recombination model fitted to out-of-frame rearrangements, and those results were checked against IGoR. Hypergeometric tests were used in a later analysis to score TCR-TCR, TCR-HLA and TCR-CMV co-occurrence, with a repertoire-size bias correction applied to the TCR pairs. A later analysis estimated false discovery rates by permuting HLA or CMV assignments 20 times. In a later analysis, co-occurring TCRs were grouped using DBSCAN, and TCRdist sequence similarity was added for clustering within HLA-allele-positive subsets. Repertoires with fewer than 30,000 or more than 120,000 public chains were left out of co-occurrence clustering, as were about 5 repertoires with anomalous nucleotide sharing. TCRdb took over this immuneACCESS table, retaining in-frame rearrangements with V and J assigned. Such tables are incomplete; in checked studies, under half of the missing clones stem from an unresolved V gene, and the remainder is unexplained. V, J and clone size are taken as reported in that table, and D and trimming were inferred from the DNA itself. The table for this sample lists 200,000 to 300,000 clones; roughly 80% of them were counted only once. The top ten clones comprise 5% to 6% of the sample.

The cohort consisted of fewer than 700 healthy bone marrow donors. Cohort members were all nominally healthy when sampled, although unrecorded immune exposures were likely present. The donor tested CMV seropositive and was one of the 289 seropositive cohort members. A peripheral blood sample was provided by each donor, and peripheral blood mononuclear cells were used for TCR beta sequencing. The Qiagen DNeasy Blood Extraction Kit was used to extract genomic DNA from the blood cell samples. Regarding this clone: Its antigen remains unidentified. Base-call qualities are not available, and no considerably larger clone is one nucleotide away.

The sample was PBMCs. The receptor was derived from a woman aged 40 to 50 in good health and CMV-seropositive.

Read as DNA, the sequence is TGCGCCAGCAGCTTTAGACAGGGCTACGAGCAGTACTTC. This translates into CASSFRQGYEQYF. The chain employs TRBV5-1 and TRBJ2-7, and 7 junctional nucleotides match TRBD1. The germline V gene gives CDR1 as SGHRS and CDR2 as YFSETQ. From the cysteine through the phenylalanine, the CDR3 covers 13 amino acids. Of the read, only the CDR3 DNA is kept; its 39 bases are in frame from base 1. Germline trimming: 2 bases from V, 3 bases from J; junction bases outside gene matches: 2.